These 24 T cell receptor beta chains share one sample of origin, sequenced in a study of cytomegalovirus exposure and HLA in healthy donors. Researchers ran the PCR with 60 Vbeta and 13 Jbeta primers. Here immunoSEQ multiplex PCR was the method, and the copy in TCRdb shows in-frame clones only, minus some. The table shows 150,000 to 200,000 clones, with about 88% occurring only once. Sequencing was done on a sample of PBMCs. These receptors all stem from a woman younger than 35 in good health and CMV-seronegative.

Points on this clone: Sequence at one end of the junction differs from germline and may be a read error. The chain carries TRBV7-7 and TRBJ2-5, with unresolved D. The CDR3 spans 14 residues. The V gene's germline CDR1 is SSHAT and CDR2 FNYEAQ (reference sequence). The CDR3 coding sequence is TGTGCTAGCAGCTCACTTCGAGGAGAAGAGACCCAGTACTTC. It encodes CASSSLRGEETQYF.

The chain joins TRBV2 to TRBJ1-5; D is perhaps TRBD1 (6 bases). V lost 3 bases to trimming and J lost 7 bases, with 16 bases between them. From germline, CDR1 is SNHLY and CDR2 FYNNEI. This CDR3 spans 15 amino acids. The CDR3 DNA reads TGTGCCAGCAGTGATGACCTGGGGGCAGGACAGCCCCAGCATTTT. This translates into CASSDDLGAGQPQHF.

The CDR3 nucleotides are TGTGCCAGCAGCTCGAGCGTCAGGGGGCGCGGCACCGGGGAGCTGTTTTTT. Amino acids: CASSSSVRGRGTGELFF. The chain carries TRBV7-9 and TRBJ2-2; 8 bases match TRBD1. CDR3 length equals 17 residues. V lost 4 bases, J lost 4 bases, and 11 bases stayed unmatched. Per the germline V gene, CDR1 is SEHNR and CDR2 is FQNEAQ (reference sequence).

V usage is TRBV28 and J usage is TRBJ1-1, with 7 nucleotides matching TRBD1. The CDR3 runs to 14 residues. Germline assignment: CDR1 MDHEN and CDR2 SYDVKM. Germline trimming cut 5 bases from V and 2 bases from J; bases unmatched to any gene: 5. The CDR3 nucleotides read TGTGCCAGCAGTCAGGGGACAGCAAACACTGAAGCTTTCTTT. Protein: CASSQGTANTEAFF.

This clone was observed a handful of times. The chain has TRBV2 and TRBJ1-4; possible D gene TRBD1, 6 bases. The CDR3 runs 13 residues. Germline CDR1 is SNHLY and CDR2 is FYNNEI. The CDR3 DNA reads TGTGGGTCGCAGGCAGGGGCTGAAGAAAAACTGTTTTTT. Amino acids: CGSQAGAEEKLFF. The variable domain in full, with the rest retrieved from reference TRBV2 and TRBJ1-4, is EPEVTQTPSHQVTQMGQEVILRCVPISNHLYFYWYRQILGQKVEFLVSFYNNEISEKSEIFDDQFSVERPDGSNFTLKIRSTKLEDSAMYFCGSQAGAEEKLFFGSGTQLSVL.

The chain uses TRBV6-5 and TRBJ2-7; D perhaps matches TRBD2 (5 bases). CDR1 is MNHEY and CDR2 is SVGAGI in the germline V gene. Deletions cut 5 bases from V and 2 bases from J, with 13 bases between. The CDR3 sequence is 14 residues long. DNA for the CDR3: TGTGCCAGCAGTGTGGAGGCTTATGCCTACGAGCAGTACTTC. Protein sequence: CASSVEAYAYEQYF.

The chain recombines TRBV29-1 with TRBJ1-2, with TRBD1 as a possible D gene (6 bases). V was cut by 2 bases and J by 9 bases, with 16 bases left in between. From germline, CDR1 is SQVTM and CDR2 ANQGSEA. The CDR3 runs 13 residues. The CDR3: CSVENREFQSYTF. CDR3 nucleotide sequence: TGCAGCGTTGAAAACAGGGAGTTCCAAAGCTACACCTTC.

The rearrangement links TRBV4-2 to TRBJ2-7, with 7 bases matching TRBD1. Germline assignment: CDR1 LGHNA and CDR2 YNFKEQ. CDR3 size: 16 residues. The V segment lost 1 base and the J segment 2 bases; nucleotides outside the gene matches: 8. CDR3 in DNA: TGTGCCAGCAGCCAAGCCGGGACAGATGATCCCTACGAGCAGTACTTC. Translating gives CASSQAGTDDPYEQYF.

The genes are TRBV5-1 and TRBJ1-4; the D is unclear. Per germline, CDR1 SGHRS and CDR2 YFSETQ. Trimming cost V 1 base and J 8 bases, with 18 bases left between them. This CDR3 comprises 16 residues. The CDR3 here is CASSLRFDSGGEKLFF. The CDR3 bases are TGCGCCAGCAGCTTGCGCTTCGACTCCGGAGGAGAAAAACTGTTTTTT. The full variable domain, with the rest looked up from reference TRBV5-1 and TRBJ1-4, is KAGVTQTPRYLIKTRGQQVTLSCSPISGHRSVSWYQQTPGQGLQFLFEYFSETQRNKGNFPGRFSGRQFSNSRSEMNVSTLELGDSALYLCASSLRFDSGGEKLFFGSGTQLSVL.

This clone was detected only once. This rearrangement joins TRBV10-3 to TRBJ2-5; weak D call: TRBD2 (6 bases). The germline gives CDR1 ENHRY, CDR2 SYGVKD. V was clipped by 3 bases and J by 6 bases, with 17 bases between them. CDR3 length: 15 amino acids. The CDR3 region is CAISETEGRGKTQYF. The CDR3, as DNA: TGTGCCATCAGTGAAACGGAGGGCCGAGGGAAGACCCAGTACTTC.

V is TRBV7-9 and J is TRBJ2-2, with 8 bases matching TRBD1. Germline CDR1 reads SEHNR; CDR2 reads FQNEAQ (reference sequence). V lost 3 bases to trimming and J lost 7 bases; unmatched junction nucleotides: 7. The CDR3 loop spans 15 amino acids. CDR3 protein: CASSLNGQGIGELFF. The CDR3 DNA is TGTGCCAGCAGCTTGAACGGACAGGGAATCGGGGAGCTGTTTTTT.

The chain links TRBV2 to TRBJ1-1, with a possible D match to TRBD1 (5 bases). Germline-derived CDR1 and CDR2 are SNHLY and FYNNEI. Between the trimmed V and J ends, which lost 0 bases and 5 bases, there was a span of 16 bases. The length of the CDR3 is 16 residues. The CDR3, as DNA: TGTGCCAGCAGTGAAGCGCGGGGGGATCCGCGAACTGAAGCTTTCTTT. This encodes CASSEARGDPRTEAFF.

CDR3 nucleotides: TGCGCCAGCAGCCAAGGAGGGGCGGGACTAGCGGACTCTAGCTCCTACAATGAGCAGTTCTTC. Its protein is CASSQGGAGLADSSSYNEQFF. The V call is TRBV4-1, the J call TRBJ2-1; TRBD2 aligns across 11 bases. Germline V gives CDR1 MGHRA, CDR2 YSYEKL. The trim removed 1 base at V and 0 bases at J, leaving 14 bases unmatched. This CDR3 is built from 21 residues.

This clone was picked up one time. The chain employs TRBV28 and TRBJ2-5; D unclear. The J call could be wrong; TRBJ2-7 is a better fit for the DNA end. Germline CDR1 is MDHEN and CDR2 is SYDVKM. The CDR3 runs to 11 residues. CDR3 sequence (DNA): TGTGCCAGCAGCCGAAATTACGAGCAGTACTTC. It yields the protein CASSRNYEQYF.

The gene calls are TRBV5-4 and TRBJ2-7; 7 bases align to TRBD1. J lost 0 bases, V lost 4 bases, and 4 bases had no gene match. The germline gives CDR1 SGHNT, CDR2 YYREEE (reference sequence). There are 14 residues in the CDR3. Here the CDR3 reads CASSPDRFSYEQYF. The CDR3 nucleotides read TGTGCCAGCAGCCCGGACAGGTTCTCCTACGAGCAGTACTTC.

The DNA for the CDR3 is TGTGCCAGCAGCTTAGCAGTGGGGGCCTTGAACACTGAAGCTTTCTTT. Amino acid sequence: CASSLAVGALNTEAFF. The chain uses TRBV7-8 and TRBJ1-1; the D gene is possibly TRBD1 (6 bases). This CDR3 is 16 amino acids long. Germline V lookup: CDR1 SGHVS, CDR2 FQNEAQ. V lost 0 bases to trimming and J lost 0 bases, with 11 bases between them.

The genes are TRBV7-3 and TRBJ2-3; 7 bases map to TRBD2. This CDR3 comprises 15 residues. V was pared by 4 bases and J by 4 bases, with 8 bases of the junction left unmatched. Germline V CDR1 and CDR2: SGHTA, FQGTGA. DNA of the CDR3: TGTGCCAGCAGCTCCGGAGCGGGATCAGCAGATACGCAGTATTTT. Protein product: CASSSGAGSADTQYF.

The chain links TRBV2 to TRBJ2-5, with a tentative D call TRBD1 (6 bases). Trimming left V 4 bases short and J 1 base short, with 10 bases between. The CDR3 length is 14 residues. Germline V lookup: CDR1 SNHLY, CDR2 FYNNEI. The CDR3 nucleotides read TGTGCCAGCAGTGGAAAACAGGGCCAAGAGACCCAGTACTTC. Translated, it gives CASSGKQGQETQYF.

With respect to this clone: Other DNA sequences from this sample encode an identical CDR3 as well. V is TRBV4-1 and J is TRBJ2-1; 12 bases are a match to TRBD2. This CDR3 has 15 residues. CDR1 MGHRA and CDR2 YSYEKL come from the germline V gene. After removal of 0 bases from V and 10 bases from J, the junction contained 4 bases not matched to a gene. CDR3 sequence: CASSQERLAGGEQFF. For the CDR3, the DNA is TGCGCCAGCAGCCAAGAGCGGCTAGCGGGAGGGGAGCAGTTCTTC.

This clone was seen just once. J is TRBJ2-4 and V is TRBV12-5; maybe TRBD2 (6 bases). The CDR3 sequence is 14 residues long. Per germline, CDR1 LGHNT and CDR2 FRNRAP. V gave up 5 bases and J gave up 11 bases, with 19 bases separating them. As DNA, the CDR3 is TGTGCTAGTGGTCCGCGCCAGGGACTCCGGGTTCAGTACTTC. It translates to CASGPRQGLRVQYF.

This chain joins TRBV18 and TRBJ2-3; perhaps TRBD1 as D (5 bases). Germline V gene sequence: CDR1 KGHSH, CDR2 LQKENI. The CDR3 consists of 14 residues. V gave up 1 base and J gave up 4 bases, with 9 bases separating them. CDR3 coding DNA: TGTGCCAGCTCACCACTACAGGAATCAGATACGCAGTATTTT. Its translation is CASSPLQESDTQYF.

The chain links TRBV6-1 to TRBJ2-5; perhaps TRBD1 as D (6 bases). The J call may be in error: the DNA end matches TRBJ2-7 better. The V gene's germline CDR1 is MNHNS and CDR2 SASEGT. This CDR3 region has 14 residues. CDR3 protein: CASTPTGSSYEQYF. DNA for the CDR3: TGTGCCAGCACCCCGACAGGAAGCTCCTACGAGCAGTACTTC.

The DNA of the CDR3 is TGTGCCAGCAGCGCCGTGGCAGGGGGCTACGAGCAGTACTTC. This sequence encodes CASSAVAGGYEQYF. V and J are TRBV9 and TRBJ2-7, with TRBD1 matching over 7 bases. This CDR3 spans 14 amino acids. V shed 3 bases, J shed 3 bases, and the junction held 6 bases outside the gene matches. Germline assignment: CDR1 SGDLS and CDR2 YYNGEE.

The chain uses TRBV18 and TRBJ2-2; no firm D call. CDR3 length equals 14 residues. Germline CDR1 and CDR2: KGHSH and LQKENI. With 2 bases removed from V and 2 bases from J, the gap between germline ends came to 6 bases. CDR3 residues: CASSPGLNTGELFF. As DNA, the CDR3 is TGTGCCAGCTCACCAGGGCTTAACACCGGGGAGCTGTTTTTT.